This T cell receptor beta chain derives from a study of blood T cells in healthy people across ages. This clonotype occurred a few times. V was pared by 6 bases and J by 2 bases, with 3 bases of the junction left unmatched. This CDR3 has 13 residues. Germline V gene lookup returns CDR1 SQVTM and CDR2 ANQGSEA. For the second PCR, which ran for about 6 to 11 cycles, a sample-barcoded 5' primer and a J-beta primer mix were used. TCRdb passed the 5' RACE reads through MiXCR, listing each CDR3 protein once. The table records 700,000 or so distinct CDR3 sequences, 40% to 45% of them present only once. The chain couples TRBV29-1 to TRBJ1-3, with TRBD1 matching 8 bases. Sequenced input: blood. The receptor comes from a man older than 75 in good health. As DNA, the CDR3 is TGCAGCGTGGAACAGGGGGCTGGAAACACCATATATTTT. Translated, it gives CSVEQGAGNTIYF. Full variable domain (missing parts from reference TRBV29-1 and TRBJ1-3): SAVISQKPSRDICQRGTSLTIQCQVDSQVTMMFWYRQQPGQSLTLIATANQGSEATYESGFVIDKFPISRPNLTFSTLTVSNMSPEDSSIYLCSVEQGAGNTIYFGEGSWLTVV.